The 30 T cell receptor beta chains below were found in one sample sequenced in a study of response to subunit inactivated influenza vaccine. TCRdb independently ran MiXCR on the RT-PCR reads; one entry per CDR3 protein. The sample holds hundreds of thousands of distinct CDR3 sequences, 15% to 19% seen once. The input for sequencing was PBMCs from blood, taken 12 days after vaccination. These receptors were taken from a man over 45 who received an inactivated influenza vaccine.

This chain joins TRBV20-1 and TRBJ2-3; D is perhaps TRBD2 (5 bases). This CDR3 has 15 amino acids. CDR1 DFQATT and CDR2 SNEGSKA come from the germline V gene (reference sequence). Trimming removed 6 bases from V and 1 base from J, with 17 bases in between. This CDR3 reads CSATQLVGGTDTQYF. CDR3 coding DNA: TGCAGTGCCACCCAACTAGTTGGGGGCACAGATACGCAGTATTTT.

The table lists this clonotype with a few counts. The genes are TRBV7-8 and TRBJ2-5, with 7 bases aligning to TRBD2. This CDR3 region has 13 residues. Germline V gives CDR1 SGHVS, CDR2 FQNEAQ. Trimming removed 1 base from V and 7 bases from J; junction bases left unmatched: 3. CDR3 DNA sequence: TGTGCCAGCAGCTTAGTGGGGGGGTGGACCCAGTACTTC. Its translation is CASSLVGGWTQYF.

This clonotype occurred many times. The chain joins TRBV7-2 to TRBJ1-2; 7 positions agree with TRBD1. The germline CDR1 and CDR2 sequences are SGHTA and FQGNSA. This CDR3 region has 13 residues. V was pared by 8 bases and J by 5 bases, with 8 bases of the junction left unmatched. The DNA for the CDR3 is TGTGCCAGCCGCCCACAGGGGAGTTATGGCTACACCTTC. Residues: CASRPQGSYGYTF.

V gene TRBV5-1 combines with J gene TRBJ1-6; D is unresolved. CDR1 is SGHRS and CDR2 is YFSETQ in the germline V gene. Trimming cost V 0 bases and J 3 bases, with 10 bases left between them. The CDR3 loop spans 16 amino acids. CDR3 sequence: CASSLAPGRYNSPLHF. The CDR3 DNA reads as TGCGCCAGCAGCTTGGCCCCGGGCCGCTATAATTCACCCCTCCACTTT. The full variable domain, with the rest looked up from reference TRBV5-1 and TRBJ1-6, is KAGVTQTPRYLIKTRGQQVTLSCSPISGHRSVSWYQQTPGQGLQFLFEYFSETQRNKGNFPGRFSGRQFSNSRSEMNVSTLELGDSALYLCASSLAPGRYNSPLHFGNGTRLTVT.

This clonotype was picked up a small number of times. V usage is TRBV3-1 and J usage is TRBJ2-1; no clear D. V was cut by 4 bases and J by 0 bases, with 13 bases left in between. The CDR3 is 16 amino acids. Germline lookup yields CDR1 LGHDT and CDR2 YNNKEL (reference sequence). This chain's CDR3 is CASSLRPRGSYNEQFF. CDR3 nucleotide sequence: TGTGCCAGCAGCCTCCGTCCCAGAGGCTCCTACAATGAGCAGTTCTTC.

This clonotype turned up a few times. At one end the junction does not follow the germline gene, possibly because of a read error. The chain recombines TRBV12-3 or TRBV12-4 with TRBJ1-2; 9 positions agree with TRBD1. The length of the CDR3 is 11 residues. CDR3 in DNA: TGTGCCAGCAGTCCCGGGACAGGGAGCCACTTC. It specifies CASSPGTGSHF.

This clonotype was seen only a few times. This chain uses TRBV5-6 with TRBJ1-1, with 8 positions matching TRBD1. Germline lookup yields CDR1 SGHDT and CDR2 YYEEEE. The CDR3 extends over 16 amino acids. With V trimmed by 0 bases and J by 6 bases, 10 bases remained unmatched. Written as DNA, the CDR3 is TGTGCCAGCAGCTTGGATCCACAGGGGGTCGAGGCTGAAGCTTTCTTT. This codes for CASSLDPQGVEAEAFF.

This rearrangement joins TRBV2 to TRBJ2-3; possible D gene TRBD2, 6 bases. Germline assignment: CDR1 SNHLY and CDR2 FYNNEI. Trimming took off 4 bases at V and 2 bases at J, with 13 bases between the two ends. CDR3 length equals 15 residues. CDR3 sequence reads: CASSVTSTSTDTQYF. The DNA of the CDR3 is TGTGCCAGCAGTGTCACTAGCACTTCCACAGATACGCAGTATTTT.

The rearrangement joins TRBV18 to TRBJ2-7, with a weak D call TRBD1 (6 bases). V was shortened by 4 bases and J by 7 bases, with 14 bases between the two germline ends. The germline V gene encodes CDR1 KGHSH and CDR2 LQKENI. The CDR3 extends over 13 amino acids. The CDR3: CASSRDKTGEQYF. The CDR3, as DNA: TGTGCCAGCTCACGGGACAAGACGGGGGAGCAGTACTTC.

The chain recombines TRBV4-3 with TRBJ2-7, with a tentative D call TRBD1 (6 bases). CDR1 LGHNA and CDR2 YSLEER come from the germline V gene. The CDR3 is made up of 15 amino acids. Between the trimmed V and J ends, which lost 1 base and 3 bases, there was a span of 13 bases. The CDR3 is CASSQARTANYEQYF. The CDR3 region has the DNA TGCGCCAGCAGCCAAGCCCGGACAGCAAACTACGAGCAGTACTTC.

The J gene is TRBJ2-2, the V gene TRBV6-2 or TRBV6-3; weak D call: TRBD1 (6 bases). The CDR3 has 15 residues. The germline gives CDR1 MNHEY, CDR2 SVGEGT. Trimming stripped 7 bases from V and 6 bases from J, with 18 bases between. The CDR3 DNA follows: TGTGCCAGCAAGGCCCTACAGGGAATCGCCGGGGAGCTGTTTTTT. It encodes CASKALQGIAGELFF.

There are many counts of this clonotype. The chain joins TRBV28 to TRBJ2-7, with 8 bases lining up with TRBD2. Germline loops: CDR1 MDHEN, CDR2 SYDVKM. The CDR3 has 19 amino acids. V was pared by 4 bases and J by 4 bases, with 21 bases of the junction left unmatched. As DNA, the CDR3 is TGTGCCAGCAGTTCCTTTACAATGCAGGGGACTAGGCAACTTTACGAGCAGTACTTC. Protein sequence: CASSSFTMQGTRQLYEQYF. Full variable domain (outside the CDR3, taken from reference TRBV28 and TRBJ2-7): DVKVTQSSRYLVKRTGEKVFLECVQDMDHENMFWYRQDPGLGLRLIYFSYDVKMKEKGDIPEGYSVSREKKERFSLILESASTNQTSMYLCASSSFTMQGTRQLYEQYFGPGTRLTVT.

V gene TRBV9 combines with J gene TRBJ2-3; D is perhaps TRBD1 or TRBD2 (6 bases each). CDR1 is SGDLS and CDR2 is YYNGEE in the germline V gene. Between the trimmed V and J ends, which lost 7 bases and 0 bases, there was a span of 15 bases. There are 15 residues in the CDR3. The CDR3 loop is CASGILGGSTDTQYF. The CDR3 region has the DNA TGTGCCAGCGGCATCTTAGGGGGGAGCACAGATACGCAGTATTTT.

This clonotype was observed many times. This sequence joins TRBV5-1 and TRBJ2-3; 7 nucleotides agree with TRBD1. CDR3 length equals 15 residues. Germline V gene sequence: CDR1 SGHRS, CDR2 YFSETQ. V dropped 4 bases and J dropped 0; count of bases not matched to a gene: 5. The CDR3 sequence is CASSRQGSSTDTQYF. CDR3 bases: TGCGCCAGCAGCCGACAGGGTTCTAGCACAGATACGCAGTATTTT.

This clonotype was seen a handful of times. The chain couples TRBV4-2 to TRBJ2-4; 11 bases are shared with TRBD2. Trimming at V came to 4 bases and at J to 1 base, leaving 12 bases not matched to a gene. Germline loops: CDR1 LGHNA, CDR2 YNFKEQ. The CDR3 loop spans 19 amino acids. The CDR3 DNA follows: TGTGCCAGCAGCCCGAGAGTAGCGGGGGGGCTGGAGGCCAAAAACATTCAGTACTTC. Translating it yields CASSPRVAGGLEAKNIQYF.

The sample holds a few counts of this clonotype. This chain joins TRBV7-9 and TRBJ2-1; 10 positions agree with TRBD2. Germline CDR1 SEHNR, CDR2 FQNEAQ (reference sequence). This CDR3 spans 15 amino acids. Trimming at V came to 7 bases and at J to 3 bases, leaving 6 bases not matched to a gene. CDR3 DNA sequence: TGTGCCAGCACCTTCGGGACTAGCGACTACAATGAGCAGTTCTTC. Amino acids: CASTFGTSDYNEQFF.

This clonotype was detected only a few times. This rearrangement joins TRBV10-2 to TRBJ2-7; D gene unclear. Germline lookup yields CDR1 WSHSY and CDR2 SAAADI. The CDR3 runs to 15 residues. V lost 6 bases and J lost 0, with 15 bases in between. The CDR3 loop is CASRVRTADSYEQYF. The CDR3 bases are TGCGCCAGCAGGGTTAGGACGGCTGACTCCTACGAGCAGTACTTC.

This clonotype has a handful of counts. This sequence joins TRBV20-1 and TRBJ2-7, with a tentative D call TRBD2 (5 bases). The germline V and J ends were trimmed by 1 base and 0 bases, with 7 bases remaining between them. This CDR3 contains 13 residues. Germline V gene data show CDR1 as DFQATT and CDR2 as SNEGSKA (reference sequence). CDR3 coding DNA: TGCAGTGCTAGAGGAGGGCACTCCTACGAGCAGTACTTC. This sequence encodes CSARGGHSYEQYF.

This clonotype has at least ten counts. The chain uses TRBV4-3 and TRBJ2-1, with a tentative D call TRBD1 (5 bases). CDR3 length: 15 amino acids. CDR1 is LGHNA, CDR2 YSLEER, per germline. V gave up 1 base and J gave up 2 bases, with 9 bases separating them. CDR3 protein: CASSQAVGPYNEQFF. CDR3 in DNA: TGCGCCAGCAGCCAAGCAGTGGGGCCCTACAATGAGCAGTTCTTC.

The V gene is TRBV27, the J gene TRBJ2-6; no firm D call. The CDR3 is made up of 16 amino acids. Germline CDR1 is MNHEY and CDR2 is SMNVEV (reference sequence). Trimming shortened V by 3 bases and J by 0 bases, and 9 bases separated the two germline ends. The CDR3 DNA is TGTGCCAGCAGTTTGGGCGGATACTCTGGGGCCAACGTCCTGACTTTC. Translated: CASSLGGYSGANVLTF.

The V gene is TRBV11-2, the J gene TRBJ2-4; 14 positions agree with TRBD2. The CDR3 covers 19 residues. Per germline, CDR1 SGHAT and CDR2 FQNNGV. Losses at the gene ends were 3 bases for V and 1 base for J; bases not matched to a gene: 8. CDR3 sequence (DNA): TGTGCCAGCAGCTTTTCCGGGACTAGCGGGGGTTTGGCCAAAAACATTCAGTACTTC. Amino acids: CASSFSGTSGGLAKNIQYF.

The CDR3 DNA reads as TGTGCCAGCAGCTTAGCAGCGGGAGGGCGAGTTACGCAGTATTTT. Residues: CASSLAAGGRVTQYF. The J gene is TRBJ2-3, the V gene TRBV11-2; 10 bases are shared with TRBD2. This CDR3 spans 15 amino acids. CDR1 and CDR2 from the germline V gene are SGHAT and FQNNGV. J was trimmed by 8 bases and V by 1 base; bases with no gene match: 6. Full variable domain (rest looked up from reference TRBV11-2 and TRBJ2-3): EAGVAQSPRYKIIEKRQSVAFWCNPISGHATLYWYQQILGQGPKLLIQFQNNGVVDDSQLPKDRFSAERLKGVDSTLKIQPAKLEDSAVYLCASSLAAGGRVTQYFGPGTRLTVL.

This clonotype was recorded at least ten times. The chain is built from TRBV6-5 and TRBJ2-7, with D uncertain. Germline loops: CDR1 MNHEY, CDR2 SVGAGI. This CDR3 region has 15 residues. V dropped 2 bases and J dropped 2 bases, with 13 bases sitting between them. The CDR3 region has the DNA TGTGCCAGCAGTTACGGGTTTGGGAATACCTACGAGCAGTACTTC. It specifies CASSYGFGNTYEQYF.

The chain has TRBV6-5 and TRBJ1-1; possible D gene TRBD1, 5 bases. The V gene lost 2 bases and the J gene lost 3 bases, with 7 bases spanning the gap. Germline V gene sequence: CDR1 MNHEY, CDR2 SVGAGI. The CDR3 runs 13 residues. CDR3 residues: CASSYGGHTEAFF. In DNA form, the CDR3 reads TGTGCCAGCAGTTACGGGGGTCACACTGAAGCTTTCTTT.

The CDR3 DNA is TGCGCCACCGCAGGCCCTCAAAGCTCCTACGAGCAGTACTTC. It encodes CATAGPQSSYEQYF. V usage is TRBV10-2 and J usage is TRBJ2-7; D unresolved. Germline loops: CDR1 WSHSY, CDR2 SAAADI. The CDR3 totals 14 residues. V was shortened by 10 bases and J by 0 bases, with 16 bases between the two germline ends.

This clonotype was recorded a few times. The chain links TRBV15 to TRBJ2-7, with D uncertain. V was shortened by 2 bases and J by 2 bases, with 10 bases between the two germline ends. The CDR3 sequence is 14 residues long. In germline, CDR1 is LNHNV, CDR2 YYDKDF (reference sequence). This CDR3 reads CATSRYKATYEQYF. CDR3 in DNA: TGTGCCACCAGCAGATATAAGGCAACCTACGAGCAGTACTTC.

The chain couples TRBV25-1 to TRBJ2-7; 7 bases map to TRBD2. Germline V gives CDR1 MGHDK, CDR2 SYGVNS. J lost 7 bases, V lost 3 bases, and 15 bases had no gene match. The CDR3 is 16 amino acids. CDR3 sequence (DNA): TGTGCCAGCAGTGAGGGGAGCCGGGACTACCGTCTGGAGCAGTACTTC. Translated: CASSEGSRDYRLEQYF.

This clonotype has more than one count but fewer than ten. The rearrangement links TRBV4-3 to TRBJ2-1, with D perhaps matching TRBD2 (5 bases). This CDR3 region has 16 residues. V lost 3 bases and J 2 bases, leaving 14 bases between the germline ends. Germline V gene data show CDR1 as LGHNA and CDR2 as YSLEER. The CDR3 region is CASSQLGTSTYNEQFF. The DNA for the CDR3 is TGCGCCAGCAGCCAGCTGGGAACTAGTACCTACAATGAGCAGTTCTTC.

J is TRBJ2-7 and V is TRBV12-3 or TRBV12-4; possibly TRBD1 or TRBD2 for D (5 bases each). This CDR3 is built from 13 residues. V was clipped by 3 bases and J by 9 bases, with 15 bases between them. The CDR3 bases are TGTGCCAGCAGTTTGAGGGACGGTGCTGGGCAGTACTTC. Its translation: CASSLRDGAGQYF.

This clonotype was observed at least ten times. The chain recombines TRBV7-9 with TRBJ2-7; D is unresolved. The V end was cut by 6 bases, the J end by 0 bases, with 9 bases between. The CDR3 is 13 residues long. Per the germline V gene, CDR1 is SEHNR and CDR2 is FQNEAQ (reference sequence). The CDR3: CASSLSISYEQYF. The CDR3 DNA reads TGTGCCAGCAGTTTAAGTATCTCCTACGAGCAGTACTTC.